This T cell receptor beta chain was identified in a study of blood T cell repertoires in COVID-19. In the study overall: Samples taken during acute and convalescent COVID-19 were collected in the United States, Italy and Spain. PBMCs, B-cell-depleted T cells, or T cells were the source of the cDNA or gDNA that made up the material.

The Seattle patients, enrolled during active infection, were followed longitudinally. In the source study's methods: Estimates of nucleated cell counts were drawn from the amplification of reference gene primers. Method: immunoSEQ multiplex PCR; TCRdb's copy keeps in-frame clones and lacks some. From that table come the V and J calls and clone size; the DNA was used to work out D and trimming. The sample yields around 230,000 clones, approximately 90% seen once. The germline V gene encodes CDR1 MNHEY and CDR2 SVGAGI. V was trimmed by 6 bases and J by 1 base, leaving 9 bases between them. The CDR3 extends over 13 amino acids.

The sample consisted of peripheral blood. V usage is TRBV6-5 and J usage is TRBJ1-1; possible D gene TRBD1, 5 bases. This TCR came from a man aged 50-59 years with COVID-19, enrolled during active disease. Here the CDR3 DNA reads TGTGCCAGCAGGTCGACAGCGAACACTGAAGCTTTCTTT. The encoded protein is CASRSTANTEAFF.